Given below is one TCR beta chain in context. The CDR3 runs 16 residues. V dropped 3 bases and J dropped 2 bases, with 16 bases sitting between them. Per the germline V gene, CDR1 is PRHDT and CDR2 is FYEKMQ (reference sequence). This entry is derived from a study of CD8+ T cells in alopecia areata. Treatment in this sample: oral pan-JAK inhibitor, 5-10 mg twice daily. Sequencing templates came from extracted RNA that was reverse transcribed into cDNA. Data came from immunoSEQ multiplex PCR; TCRdb stores just in-frame clones and leaves some out. The sample records about 97,000 clones, 55% to 75% being singletons.

The chain carries TRBV13 and TRBJ1-1; possible D gene TRBD1, 5 bases. This TCR was sampled from a human donor with alopecia areata. The input for sequencing was CD8+ T cells sorted from blood, taken at approximately week 56, from a patient treated with tofacitinib. CDR3 protein: CASSLGRTRDNTEAFF. The CDR3 coding sequence is TGTGCCAGCAGCTTGGGCCGGACAAGGGATAACACTGAAGCTTTCTTT.